This T cell receptor (beta chain) is from a study of spatial heterogeneity in lung cancer. Overall study context: Consistent detection of more beta-chain than alpha-chain sequences was observed. Study-level results: Blood contained ubiquitous expanded tumor TCRs more at resection than at follow-up.

Time point denoted: blood at routine non-recurrence follow-up after resection. Unsorted tumor, nontumor lung tissue or cryopreserved PBMC supplied the whole RNA. Each TCR cDNA molecule bore a unique molecular identifier. A single record per CDR3 protein comes from TCRdb applying MiXCR to the 5' RACE reads. The sample includes some 110,000 distinct CDR3 sequences, 9% to 15% of them seen just once. Germline-derived CDR1 and CDR2 are SGHAT and FQNNGV. Trimming took 0 bases from V and 0 from J, leaving 14 bases between them. The CDR3 is made up of 18 amino acids. The table lists this clonotype with a few counts. Its antigen is as yet unknown.

The chain employs TRBV11-2 and TRBJ1-4; D ambiguous. The material sequenced was PBMCs, taken at follow-up. The receptor was derived from a male donor with early-stage non-small cell lung cancer. DNA for the CDR3: TGTGCCAGCAGCTTAGATCTAAGGCGGCCAACAACTAATGAAAAACTGTTTTTT. Translation: CASSLDLRRPTTNEKLFF. Filled out from reference TRBV11-2 and TRBJ1-4, the complete variable domain reads EAGVAQSPRYKIIEKRQSVAFWCNPISGHATLYWYQQILGQGPKLLIQFQNNGVVDDSQLPKDRFSAERLKGVDSTLKIQPAKLEDSAVYLCASSLDLRRPTTNEKLFFGSGTQLSVL.